These 7 T cell receptor beta chains share one sample of origin, sequenced in a study of T cell repertoires in cytomegalovirus infection. TCRdb redid the calling of the reads with MiXCR, one entry per CDR3 protein. The sample has 830,000 or so distinct CDR3 sequences, about 30% seen once. Their antigens remain unidentified. Source: cultured CD8+ T cells from PBMCs, taken from culture after CMV antigen stimulation. The source of these receptors is a human donor in good health (CMV status not recorded). Some clones in this sample may be carry-over from other donors' samples.

The chain couples TRBV3-1 to TRBJ2-1; D unresolved. Germline V gene data show CDR1 as LGHDT and CDR2 as YNNKEL (reference sequence). The CDR3 consists of 18 residues. The V gene lost 1 base and the J gene lost 4 bases, with 20 bases spanning the gap. The CDR3 DNA reads TGTGCCAGCAGCCAAGGGATCTTGGGAAGCGCGGTGTACAATGAGCAGTTCTTC. Translating gives CASSQGILGSAVYNEQFF.

This clonotype showed up just once. One base away lies a much larger clone, so this may be a sequencing read error. The chain combines TRBV7-6 with TRBJ2-1; TRBD2 matches 8 bases. The CDR3 has 18 amino acids. CDR1 is SGHVS and CDR2 is FNYEAQ in the germline V gene. The CDR3 sequence: CASSLGTGGAGAYNEQIF. The CDR3 DNA sequence: TGTGCCAGCAGCTTAGGGACCGGGGGGGCGGGGGCCTACAATGAGCAGATCTTC.

The chain couples TRBV11-2 to TRBJ1-3; 7 bases align to TRBD1. The CDR3 runs 16 residues. The V and J ends lost 4 bases and 0 bases, in that order; junction bases with no gene match: 6. Germline V gene lookup returns CDR1 SGHAT and CDR2 FQNNGV. CDR3 sequence reads: CASSYWDSYSGNTIYF. The DNA for the CDR3 is TGTGCCAGCAGCTACTGGGACAGCTACTCTGGAAACACCATATATTTT. Full variable domain (outside the CDR3, taken from reference TRBV11-2 and TRBJ1-3): EAGVAQSPRYKIIEKRQSVAFWCNPISGHATLYWYQQILGQGPKLLIQFQNNGVVDDSQLPKDRFSAERLKGVDSTLKIQPAKLEDSAVYLCASSYWDSYSGNTIYFGEGSWLTVV.

This clonotype was picked up a small number of times. CDR3 in DNA: TGCGCCAGCAGCCACGGAGCCGGGGCTGGGGCCAACGTCCTGACTTTC. This gives the protein CASSHGAGAGANVLTF. The chain is built from TRBV4-1 and TRBJ2-6, with a weak D call TRBD2 (5 bases). CDR1 is MGHRA, CDR2 YSYEKL, per germline. V was shortened by 3 bases and J by 2 bases, with 11 bases between the two germline ends. This CDR3 comprises 16 residues.

This clonotype appeared a few times. The chain joins TRBV27 to TRBJ1-6; the D is unclear. The CDR3 loop spans 16 amino acids. Germline V gene lookup returns CDR1 MNHEY and CDR2 SMNVEV (reference sequence). The V and J ends lost 2 bases and 0 bases respectively, with 8 bases between them. CDR3 amino acids: CASSLTRSSYNSPLHF. CDR3 bases: TGTGCCAGCAGTTTAACGCGGAGCTCCTATAATTCACCCCTCCACTTT.

J is TRBJ1-5 and V is TRBV25-1, with TRBD1 as a possible D gene (5 bases). The V end was cut by 1 base, the J end by 2 bases, with 6 bases between. The germline V gene encodes CDR1 MGHDK and CDR2 SYGVNS. The CDR3 totals 14 residues. CDR3 sequence (DNA): TGTGCCAGCAGTGAATTGGGGGGCAATCAGCCCCAGCATTTT. Protein sequence: CASSELGGNQPQHF.

This chain connects TRBV28 to TRBJ2-3; tentative D call: TRBD2 (6 bases). The CDR3 is 16 residues long. V lost 5 bases and J lost 2, with 17 bases in between. In germline, CDR1 is MDHEN, CDR2 SYDVKM. CDR3 DNA sequence: TGTGCCAGCAGTGGGGTAGCGGAAGCTCTCACAGATACGCAGTATTTT. Protein sequence: CASSGVAEALTDTQYF.